This TCR beta chain was sequenced during a study of cytomegalovirus exposure and HLA in healthy donors. Study overall: As released early, the data held some 85 million unique TCRs from HLA-typed donors.

PCR was performed using 60 Vbeta and 13 Jbeta primers. The assay was immunoSEQ multiplex PCR, and TCRdb's table has in-frame clones only and misses some. The table shows about 130,000 clones, with approximately 79% occurring only once. Trimming took 7 bases from V and 8 from J; bases not matched to a gene: 10. This CDR3 is 13 amino acids long. Germline V gene lookup returns CDR1 SQVTM and CDR2 ANQGSEA. About this clone: What it binds is unknown.

Regarding the study as a whole: There were some public TCRs occurring in many donors, but most TCR sequences were rare. Earlier analysis found most TCR beta V segments productive about 90% or about 30% of the time. HLA alleles were associated with fewer than 20,000 TCR beta sequences in a later analysis at 0.05 false discovery rate.

V gene TRBV29-1 combines with J gene TRBJ2-1; 8 positions match TRBD1. This TCR was recovered from a man aged 18 to 30 in good health and CMV-seropositive. Sequenced material: PBMCs. The CDR3 coding sequence is TGCAGCGCCGGGACAGGACTTGTCGATGAGCAGTTCTTC. It yields the protein CSAGTGLVDEQFF.